This T cell receptor (beta chain) was observed in a study of cytomegalovirus exposure and HLA in healthy donors. This table comes from immunoSEQ multiplex PCR, and its TCRdb copy is limited to in-frame clones, with some not included. The table records some 270,000 clones, 65% to 90% of them present only once. This receptor was taken from a woman aged 18-29 years in good health and CMV-seronegative. Sample: PBMCs.

CDR3 sequence reads: CASSFETGQGTEAFF. The CDR3 DNA sequence: TGTGCCAGCAGTTTCGAGACAGGGCAAGGTACTGAAGCTTTCTTT. V is TRBV27 and J is TRBJ1-1; 7 bases are shared with TRBD1. Germline loops: CDR1 MNHEY, CDR2 SMNVEV (reference sequence). This CDR3 has 15 residues. The V segment lost 3 bases and the J segment 5 bases; nucleotides outside the gene matches: 9.